This entry features one TCR beta chain sequence. No antigen is known for it. Clones were sequenced by immunoSEQ multiplex PCR, and TCRdb holds only the in-frame ones, with some missing. The data contain around 9,000 clones, roughly 70% of them singletons. Repertoires were sampled repeatedly during chemoradiotherapy. The data were taken from a study of chemoradiotherapy in HPV16-positive cancers. The germline gives CDR1 SNHLY, CDR2 FYNNEI. V lost 1 base and J lost 6, with 7 bases in between. CDR3 length: 13 amino acids. General study findings and limits: Only two HPV16-positive patients supplied the functional HPV-specificity definition. Candidate HPV-specific clones and E7-related TCR motifs grew in tumor during treatment. In HPV16-positive patients, HPV-responsive T-cell expansion tracked better recurrence-free survival.

This TCR came from a human donor with HPV-associated anogenital cancer. This rearrangement joins TRBV2 to TRBJ1-5; a weak D match, TRBD1 (5 bases). The source material was tumor tissue, sampled from a patient who underwent chemoradiotherapy. The chain's CDR3 is CASSEEGIQPQHF. The CDR3 DNA sequence: TGTGCCAGCAGTGAAGAGGGGATTCAGCCCCAGCATTTT.